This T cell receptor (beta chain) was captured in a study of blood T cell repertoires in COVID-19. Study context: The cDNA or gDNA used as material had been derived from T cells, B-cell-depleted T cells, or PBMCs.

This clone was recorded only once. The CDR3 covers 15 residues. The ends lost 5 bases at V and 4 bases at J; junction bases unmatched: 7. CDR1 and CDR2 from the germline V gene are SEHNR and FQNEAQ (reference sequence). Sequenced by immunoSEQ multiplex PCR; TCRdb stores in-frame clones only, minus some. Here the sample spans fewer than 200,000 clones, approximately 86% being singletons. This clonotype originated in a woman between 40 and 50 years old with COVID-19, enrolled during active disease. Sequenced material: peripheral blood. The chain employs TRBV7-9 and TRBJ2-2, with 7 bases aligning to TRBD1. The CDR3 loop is CASSPPDRPTGELFF. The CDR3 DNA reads TGTGCCAGCAGCCCTCCGGACAGGCCCACCGGGGAGCTGTTTTTT.